Listed below are T cell receptor beta chains from one sample, sequenced in a study of cytomegalovirus exposure and HLA in healthy donors. Libraries were prepared by immunoSEQ multiplex PCR; TCRdb keeps only in-frame clonotypes and omits some of them. The sample holds approximately 100,000 clones; 65% to 80% are singletons and the top ten take around 5.1%. Sequenced sample: PBMCs. The receptors derive from a female donor in good health and CMV-seropositive. Both conserved end residues are part of each CDR3. The D gene is left open where the match is weak. For some rows the clone size is stated as once, few or many, or as a class when expanded; others skip it.

d_gene	abundance	v_gene	j_gene	CDR3nt	CDR3aa
.	.	TRBV7-9	TRBJ2-4	TGTGCCAGCAGCTTAGCGCAGGCCGGGGACATTCAGTACTTC	CASSLAQAGDIQYF
TRBD1	.	TRBV25-1	TRBJ1-4	TGTGCCAGCAGTGAAGACAGGGGGCGAGGTGAAAAACTGTTTTTT	CASSEDRGRGEKLFF
.	once	TRBV29-1	TRBJ1-2	TGCAGCGTTTTTACCCCCACAGGGAAGACTAACTATGGCTACACCTTC	CSVFTPTGKTNYGYTF
TRBD1	.	TRBV7-9	TRBJ2-2	TGTGCCAGCAGCATACGGACAGGGGAGACCGGGGAGCTGTTTTTT	CASSIRTGETGELFF
.	.	TRBV6-5	TRBJ1-1	TGTGCCAGCAGGTTCCGGGTGGGAGACACTGAAGCTTTCTTT	CASRFRVGDTEAFF
TRBD2	.	TRBV7-3	TRBJ2-1	TGTGCCAGCAGCTCAAGGGGACTAGCGGGACTAAATGAGCAGTTCTTC	CASSSRGLAGLNEQFF
TRBD1	.	TRBV18	TRBJ1-4	TGTGCCAGCTCAACTACAGGGGGCATCGGTAATGAAAAACTGTTTTTT	CASSTTGGIGNEKLFF
.	.	TRBV9	TRBJ2-1	TGTGCCAGCAGCCTGTCGTATAGCGGTGAGCAGTTCTTC	CASSLSYSGEQFF
TRBD2	.	TRBV7-2	TRBJ2-3	TGTGCCAGCAGCCAAACCGGGACTAGCGGGAGGGCCTCGTATTTT	CASSQTGTSGRASYF
.	.	TRBV2	TRBJ1-4	TGTGCCAGCAGTGGAAGCAGGAATGAAAAACTGTTTTTT	CASSGSRNEKLFF
.	.	TRBV27	TRBJ1-1	TGTGCCAGCAGTTTGGGCCCTATGAACACTGAAGCTTTCTTT	CASSLGPMNTEAFF
TRBD1	.	TRBV19	TRBJ2-7	TGTGCCAGTACTCCCGAAGCCGGGACAGGCTCCTACGAGCAGTACTTC	CASTPEAGTGSYEQYF
TRBD1	.	TRBV6-1	TRBJ2-7	TGTGCCAGCAGTGAATATATACAGGGGTATTACGAGCAGTACTTC	CASSEYIQGYYEQYF
.	.	TRBV5-8	TRBJ2-3	TGTGCCAGCAGCTTAGGACAGAGAACAGATACGCAGTATTTT	CASSLGQRTDTQYF
TRBD1	.	TRBV19	TRBJ1-4	TGTGCCAGTAGCCCACAGGGGGCATTTCGTAGGACTAATGAAAAACTGTTTTTT	CASSPQGAFRRTNEKLFF
.	few	TRBV9	TRBJ1-3	TGTGCCAGCAGCGTACTCAGCGGCCGCTCTGGAAACACCATATATTTT	CASSVLSGRSGNTIYF
TRBD2	.	TRBV15	TRBJ2-5	TGTGCCACCAGCAGGCTGGGGGGGGGAGAGACCCAGTACTTC	CATSRLGGGETQYF
.	.	TRBV18	TRBJ1-5	TGTGCCAGCTCACCACAGAAGACAGGTACCCAGCCCCAGCATTTT	CASSPQKTGTQPQHF
TRBD1	.	TRBV4-1	TRBJ1-5	TGCGCCAGCAGCCGAGGCAACTCCGGGACAGGCACCTATAGCAATCAGCCCCAGCATTTT	CASSRGNSGTGTYSNQPQHF
.	few	TRBV5-1	TRBJ1-1	TGCGCCAGCAGCTTTGAAAGACAGGCTGAAGCTTTCTTT	CASSFERQAEAFF
.	.	TRBV6-4	TRBJ2-1	TGTGCCAGCACTCGGCTATGGGGGGACCATGAGCAGTTCTTC	CASTRLWGDHEQFF
.	.	TRBV5-1	TRBJ1-2	TGCGCCAGCAGCTCTTTCCCGGACAGCCCCTATGGCTACACCTTC	CASSSFPDSPYGYTF
TRBD2	.	TRBV7-2	TRBJ2-3	TGTGCCAGCAGCTCGGGCGGGAGGGCCCCCACAGATACGCAGTATTTT	CASSSGGRAPTDTQYF
.	.	TRBV6-4	TRBJ1-4	TGTGCCAGCACCCCTAACAGAACAACTAATGAAAAACTGTTTTTT	CASTPNRTTNEKLFF
.	.	TRBV15	TRBJ2-7	TGTGCCACCAGCAGAGATGGCCGGGAGTCCGAGCAGTACTTC	CATSRDGRESEQYF
TRBD1	few	TRBV19	TRBJ1-2	TGTGCCAGTAGGGACAGGCGGGGATATGGCTACACCTTC	CASRDRRGYGYTF
.	.	TRBV7-9	TRBJ1-1	TGTGCCAGCAGCTTTCAGGGGACGGACACTGAAGCTTTCTTT	CASSFQGTDTEAFF
TRBD2	.	TRBV7-2	TRBJ2-1	TGTGCCAGCAGCCCTTTTGTACTAGCGGGATCCTATGAGCAGTTCTTC	CASSPFVLAGSYEQFF
.	.	TRBV18	TRBJ2-3	TGTGCCAGCTCACTAGCGGGACAGCGGGGAGATACGCAGTATTTT	CASSLAGQRGDTQYF
.	.	TRBV29-1	TRBJ2-3	TGCAGCGTTGATGGAGGCCTAGCCACAGATACGCAGTATTTT	CSVDGGLATDTQYF
TRBD2	few	TRBV4-1	TRBJ2-3	TGCGCCAGCAGCCAAGGTAGGGGCGGGGGGACCCACACAGATACGCAGTATTTT	CASSQGRGGGTHTDTQYF
.	.	TRBV9	TRBJ2-1	TGTGCCAGCAGCAGAGGGGCGGGAACCTACAATGAGCAGTTCTTC	CASSRGAGTYNEQFF
.	.	TRBV5-6	TRBJ1-1	TGTGCCAGCAGCTTTTATTTGGGGGCCGCTTTCTTT	CASSFYLGAAFF
.	.	TRBV7-2	TRBJ1-5	TGTGCCAGCAGCTTAAGGGCAGGGGACCAGCCCCAGCATTTT	CASSLRAGDQPQHF
.	.	TRBV6-5	TRBJ2-7	TGTGCCAGCTCACGAACGCCTACTTCCTACGAGCAGTACTTC	CASSRTPTSYEQYF
TRBD1	.	TRBV7-3	TRBJ1-1	TGTGCCAGCAGCCTAGCACAGGGGCGAGGTGAAGCTTTCTTT	CASSLAQGRGEAFF
.	.	TRBV2	TRBJ2-3	TGTGCCAGCAGGAAGGACAGAAGCACAGATACGCAGTATTTT	CASRKDRSTDTQYF
TRBD1	.	TRBV6-1	TRBJ2-1	TGTGCCAGCAGTGAAGGGGGGACAGGGTTCAATGAGCAGTTCTTC	CASSEGGTGFNEQFF
.	.	TRBV2	TRBJ1-2	TGTGCCAGCAGTGAAGCCCGCCCGCCCGTCGGCTATGGCTACACCTTC	CASSEARPPVGYGYTF
.	.	TRBV4-2	TRBJ1-2	TGTGCCAGCAGCCAAGATCAGATGGCGGCCGAGTATGGCTACACCTTC	CASSQDQMAAEYGYTF
.	.	TRBV4-1	TRBJ1-5	TGCGCCAGCAGCCAAGCCGCGTTAGGGGTGCGTGGCAATCAGCCCCAGCATTTT	CASSQAALGVRGNQPQHF
.	.	TRBV5-1	TRBJ2-5	TGCGCCAGCAGCTTACAGGGTGAAGAGACCCAGTACTTC	CASSLQGEETQYF
TRBD2	.	TRBV6-6	TRBJ2-1	TGTGCCAGCAGCCCGCTCGGGCTAGCGGGAGGGAATGAGCAGTTCTTC	CASSPLGLAGGNEQFF
.	.	TRBV7-8	TRBJ1-1	TGTGCCAGCAGCATCCTACGGGGGGCGATTAACACTGAAGCTTTCTTT	CASSILRGAINTEAFF
.	.	TRBV9	TRBJ1-1	TGTGCCAGCAGCGTCTCCTGGGGAGGAGACACTGAAGCTTTCTTT	CASSVSWGGDTEAFF
.	.	TRBV7-2	TRBJ2-5	TGTGCCAGCAGCTTTGGAGGGCCGCAAGAGACCCAGTACTTC	CASSFGGPQETQYF
TRBD1	.	TRBV7-3	TRBJ2-1	TGTGCCAGCAGCCCACAGGGGTATGAGCAGTTCTTC	CASSPQGYEQFF
TRBD1	.	TRBV18	TRBJ1-4	TGTGCCAGCTCACCACGGAGGGACAGGGGCAGTGAAAAACTGTTTTTT	CASSPRRDRGSEKLFF
TRBD1	few	TRBV6-1	TRBJ1-5	TGTGCCAGCAGGGGACAGGGGGTTAGCAATCAGCCCCAGCATTTT	CASRGQGVSNQPQHF
.	.	TRBV7-6	TRBJ2-5	TGTGCCAGCAGCTTGGGTAGGGGCGAAGGGGAGACCCAGTACTTC	CASSLGRGEGETQYF
.	.	TRBV27	TRBJ1-3	TGTGCCAGCAGACCCGGGGCTGGAAACACCATATATTTT	CASRPGAGNTIYF
.	once	TRBV6-6	TRBJ2-2	TGTGCCAGCTGTGTTGCGGGATTGGGGGAGCTGTTTTTT	CASCVAGLGELFF
TRBD2	.	TRBV15	TRBJ2-5	TGTGCCACCAGCAGAGGAGAAGCGGGGGGCCTAAGAGAGACCCAGTACTTC	CATSRGEAGGLRETQYF
.	.	TRBV7-6	TRBJ1-3	TGTGCCAGCAGCTTAGCTACAGGCTTCTCTGGAAACACCATATATTTT	CASSLATGFSGNTIYF
.	few	TRBV30	TRBJ1-1	TGTGCCTGGAACAAACAGGGGAACACTGAAGCTTTCTTT	CAWNKQGNTEAFF
TRBD1	.	TRBV7-6	TRBJ2-1	TGTGCCAGCAGCTCGGGACAGGCTCCCAATGAGCAGTTCTTC	CASSSGQAPNEQFF
.	.	TRBV7-9	TRBJ1-2	TGTGCCAGCAGCCCGGGACTTCAGGACTATGGCTACACCTTC	CASSPGLQDYGYTF
.	.	TRBV6-1	TRBJ2-3	TGTGCCAGCAGTGAAGCGGTGGGGGCGACGGATACGCAGTATTTT	CASSEAVGATDTQYF
.	.	TRBV11-2	TRBJ1-2	TGTGCCAGCAGCTCTAGTGGGGGGGTGTTCTATGGCTACACCTTC	CASSSSGGVFYGYTF
.	.	TRBV2	TRBJ1-5	TGTGCCAGCAGTGTAGCAGGGGCCAATCAGCCCCAGCATTTT	CASSVAGANQPQHF